Listed below are T cell receptor beta chains from one sample, sequenced in a study of T cells in Graves' hyperthyroidism and ophthalmopathy. TCRdb re-called the multiplex PCR reads through MiXCR, storing one row per CDR3 protein. This table holds about 350,000 distinct CDR3 sequences, 14% found once. The specimen sequenced was blood. Source of these receptors: a woman in her twenties or thirties with Graves' hyperthyroidism. The CDR3 runs from the conserved cysteine through the conserved F or W. A D gene is named only where the DNA matches it firmly. Part of the rows lack a size; the others show once, few, many or a class for expanded clones.

j_call d_call clone_size v_call cdr3_aa cdr3_nt
TRBJ2-5 . . TRBV20-1 CSASDYQETQYF TGCAGTGCTAGTGACTACCAAGAGACCCAGTACTTC
TRBJ2-3 . few TRBV7-9 CASAEAGTSTDTQYF TGTGCCAGTGCGGAGGCCGGAACTAGCACAGATACGCAGTATTTT
TRBJ2-2 . many TRBV7-8 CASSLAPFGTGELFF TGTGCCAGCAGCTTAGCGCCCTTTGGGACCGGGGAGCTGTTTTTT
TRBJ2-6 . once TRBV5-5 CASSSGQESGANVLTF TGTGCCAGCAGCTCGGGACAAGAATCTGGGGCCAACGTCCTGACTTTC
TRBJ1-2 TRBD1 . TRBV3-1 CASSQGGQGTRGYTF TGTGCCAGCAGCCAGGGCGGACAGGGTACCCGTGGCTACACCTTC
TRBJ2-5 . few TRBV7-9 CASNLLTGREVETQYF TGTGCCAGCAACCTCCTTACAGGCAGGGAGGTGGAGACCCAGTACTTC
TRBJ2-2 . many TRBV27 CASSLVAGRTGELFF TGTGCCAGCTCCCTTGTTGCAGGACGGACCGGGGAGCTGTTTTTT
TRBJ1-5 TRBD1 few TRBV4-1 CASSPAQGEQPQHF TGCGCCAGCAGCCCCGCCCAGGGGGAACAGCCCCAGCATTTT
TRBJ1-1 . once TRBV11-1 CASRPEWNTEAFF TGTGCCAGCAGGCCCGAATGGAACACTGAAGCTTTCTTT
TRBJ2-7 TRBD1 many TRBV13 CASSPPSLPDRENGYEQYF TGTGCCAGCAGCCCCCCCTCATTACCGGACAGGGAAAATGGCTACGAGCAGTACTTC
TRBJ2-2 . . TRBV6-1 CASSELRGGELFF TGTGCCAGCAGTGAATTGAGGGGGGGGGAGCTGTTTTTT
TRBJ1-3 TRBD1 few TRBV4-1 CASSQGSGTGGPGNTIYF TGCGCCAGCAGCCAAGGGAGCGGGACAGGGGGTCCTGGAAACACCATATATTTT
TRBJ1-1 . many TRBV5-1 CASSSRGGGRTEAFF TGCGCCAGCAGCTCCCGTGGTGGGGGACGCACTGAAGCTTTCTTT
TRBJ2-1 TRBD1 many TRBV29-1 CSVDPDRENEQFF TGCAGCGTTGACCCTGACAGGGAGAATGAGCAGTTCTTC
TRBJ2-7 . many TRBV6-2/TRBV6-3 CASSSRLSSYEQYF TGTGCCAGCAGTTCCCGACTCTCGAGCTACGAGCAGTACTTC
TRBJ2-3 TRBD2 few TRBV5-1 CASSSGLAGRTDTQYF TGCGCCAGCAGCTCGGGACTAGCGGGGCGCACAGATACGCAGTATTTT
TRBJ2-7 . many TRBV30 CAWGRLGEQYF TGTGCCTGGGGCCGCCTCGGCGAGCAGTACTTC
TRBJ1-4 . many TRBV2 CASTKTATNEKLFF TGTGCCAGCACCAAAACCGCAACTAATGAAAAACTGTTTTTT
TRBJ1-1 . many TRBV7-9 CASSDQWRTEAFF TGTGCCAGCAGCGACCAGTGGCGGACTGAAGCTTTCTTT
TRBJ2-7 TRBD2 many TRBV5-1 CASSSGGGTFYEQYF TGCGCCAGCAGCTCGGGAGGGGGGACCTTCTACGAGCAGTACTTC
TRBJ2-1 . . TRBV12-3/TRBV12-4 CAGTRGGEQFF TGTGCCGGCACCCGAGGAGGTGAGCAGTTCTTC
TRBJ2-3 TRBD1 . TRBV18 CASSPDPRDRGQDTQYF TGTGCCAGCTCACCCGATCCCCGGGACAGGGGGCAAGATACGCAGTATTTT
TRBJ2-3 TRBD2 few TRBV7-8 CASIRGGRAGTSGRPITDTQYF TGTGCCAGCATCCGGGGGGGGAGGGCCGGGACTAGCGGGAGGCCGATCACAGATACGCAGTATTTT
TRBJ2-6 . . TRBV5-1 CASSFETGANVLTF TGCGCCAGCAGCTTTGAAACTGGGGCCAACGTCCTGACTTTC
TRBJ2-1 TRBD2 few TRBV19 CASGYSGRTYNEQFF TGTGCCAGTGGTTATAGCGGGCGTACCTACAATGAGCAGTTCTTC
TRBJ2-7 TRBD1 many TRBV6-1 CASRGDRVTYEQYF TGTGCCAGCAGAGGGGACAGAGTGACCTACGAGCAGTACTTC
TRBJ2-3 . . TRBV6-1 CASSDEGRLYTQYF TGTGCCAGCAGTGATGAAGGGAGACTATATACGCAGTATTTT
TRBJ2-2 TRBD2 many TRBV6-1 CASRREGGDTGELFF TGTGCCAGCAGGAGAGAGGGAGGGGACACCGGGGAGCTGTTTTTT
TRBJ2-7 . many TRBV6-1 CASSTTWTSYEQYF TGTGCCAGCAGCACAACCTGGACCTCCTACGAGCAGTACTTC
TRBJ2-7 . many TRBV11-2 CASSLDWPGRTYEQYF TGTGCCAGCAGCTTAGACTGGCCAGGAAGAACCTACGAGCAGTACTTC
TRBJ2-7 TRBD2 . TRBV20-1 CSVMGGAGSSYEQYF TGCAGTGTCATGGGAGGGGCCGGGAGCTCCTACGAGCAGTACTTC
TRBJ2-1 . many TRBV28 CASPPRDISATWDEQFF TGTGCCAGCCCACCCCGCGATATTAGCGCCACTTGGGATGAGCAGTTCTTC
TRBJ1-6 . few TRBV6-2/TRBV6-3 CASSSPLSPLHF TGTGCCAGCAGTAGCCCTCTTTCACCCCTCCACTTT
TRBJ1-5 . few TRBV6-1 CASNAATGVRDQPQHF TGTGCCAGCAATGCTGCGACAGGAGTGCGGGATCAGCCCCAGCATTTT
TRBJ2-2 TRBD2 . TRBV13 CASSLPLAGSVGELFF TGTGCCAGCAGCTTACCACTAGCGGGAAGTGTTGGGGAGCTGTTTTTT
TRBJ2-1 . many TRBV28 CASIRSGDNEQFF TGTGCCAGCATTCGTAGCGGAGACAATGAGCAGTTCTTC
TRBJ2-5 TRBD2 many TRBV20-1 CSAKPREGAQTQYF TGCAGTGCCAAACCCCGGGAGGGCGCGCAGACCCAGTACTTC
TRBJ2-1 TRBD2 many TRBV5-5 CASSTLPGLASNEQFF TGTGCCAGCAGCACCCTCCCGGGACTAGCGTCCAATGAGCAGTTCTTC
TRBJ2-7 TRBD2 . TRBV11-2 CASSLVGTSVSEQYF TGTGCCAGCAGCCTAGTTGGGACTAGTGTCTCCGAGCAGTACTTC
TRBJ2-4 . many TRBV6-1 CASTSINIQYF TGTGCCAGCACTTCTATAAACATTCAGTACTTC
TRBJ1-1 TRBD1 . TRBV7-8 CASSLGRTGASEAFF TGTGCCAGCAGCTTAGGTCGAACAGGGGCCTCTGAAGCTTTCTTT
TRBJ2-1 . many TRBV11-1 CASSLGRGSHNEQFF TGTGCCAGCAGCTTAGGTCGGGGGTCCCACAATGAGCAGTTCTTC
TRBJ1-1 . many TRBV28 CATGPGRTHATEAFF TGTGCGACTGGTCCAGGGAGGACTCACGCCACTGAAGCTTTCTTT
TRBJ1-3 . . TRBV3-1 CASSPYPTGTGNTIYF TGTGCCAGCAGCCCCTACCCCACAGGAACTGGAAACACCATATATTTT
TRBJ2-2 . . TRBV29-1 CSVGEVPGELFF TGCAGCGTTGGGGAGGTGCCCGGGGAGCTGTTTTTT
TRBJ2-5 TRBD2 few TRBV5-1 CASSPFAREGKETQYF TGCGCCAGCAGCCCTTTTGCCAGGGAGGGAAAAGAGACCCAGTACTTC
TRBJ2-4 . many TRBV29-1 CSVVGHGNIQYF TGCAGCGTTGTTGGACACGGAAACATTCAGTACTTC
TRBJ2-1 TRBD2 . TRBV30 CAWRASGSSYNEQFF TGTGCCTGGAGGGCTAGCGGGAGCTCCTACAATGAGCAGTTCTTC
TRBJ1-1 . many TRBV6-1 CASGDWSRGSNTEAFF TGTGCCAGCGGGGATTGGAGCCGGGGCTCGAACACTGAAGCTTTCTTT
TRBJ1-5 . . TRBV7-9 CASSRDQPDQPQHF TGTGCCAGCAGTCGGGACCAACCCGATCAGCCCCAGCATTTT
TRBJ2-7 TRBD2 many TRBV20-1 CSARIRAGGGLEQYF TGCAGTGCTAGAATTAGGGCGGGAGGTGGACTCGAGCAGTACTTC
TRBJ2-2 TRBD1 many TRBV24-1 CATSDSQGAVLGELFF TGTGCCACCAGTGATTCACAGGGGGCGGTACTCGGGGAGCTGTTTTTT